Listed here is a single T cell receptor (beta chain). Its antigen is currently unknown. Sequencing was performed with immunoSEQ multiplex PCR; in TCRdb, only in-frame clones are kept and a portion is missing. This sample has some 110,000 clones, with around 94% found just once. These data come from a study of siplizumab effects on memory and regulatory T cells. The study's findings and limits: Naive or memory phenotype was unassignable for roughly 75-97% of proliferating CD4+ or CD8+ clones. Siplizumab led to significantly less abundant alloreactive sequences that could be traced back to unstimulated CD4+ memory cells. Naive T cells, seemingly more diverse than memory cells, seemed major alloresponse contributors.

Germline CDR1 is KGHSH and CDR2 is LQKENI. J lost 2 bases, V lost 2 bases, and 6 bases had no gene match. There are 15 residues in the CDR3. The TCR sequence derives from a human donor in good health. The chain uses TRBV18 and TRBJ2-7; 7 bases are shared with TRBD2. The sequencing input was non-Treg CD4+ T cells sorted from blood. The CDR3 coding sequence is TGTGCCAGCTCACCAGTCCTAGCGGCAACCTACGAGCAGTACTTC. Its protein is CASSPVLAATYEQYF.